Shown below are 10 T cell receptor beta chains from a single sample sequenced in a study of T cells in Graves' hyperthyroidism and ophthalmopathy. Using RNA transcripts as the source, TCR beta CDR3 regions were amplified. Researchers ran a first-round RT-PCR on the TCR CDR3 using the HTBI primer set. TCRdb ran MiXCR on the multiplex PCR reads and lists one entry per CDR3 protein. The sample yields 200,000 to 250,000 distinct CDR3 sequences, about 18% seen once. The sample consisted of blood. These receptors were taken from a man aged 35 to 55 with Graves' hyperthyroidism.

This clonotype was seen many times. V is TRBV20-1 and J is TRBJ1-2, with D perhaps TRBD1 (5 bases). Germline CDR1 DFQATT, CDR2 SNEGSKA (reference sequence). The CDR3 length is 15 residues. The V and J ends lost 0 bases and 5 bases respectively, with 16 bases between them. The CDR3 sequence is CSARDRQWGEYGYTF. CDR3 bases: TGCAGTGCTAGAGATAGGCAGTGGGGGGAATATGGCTACACCTTC.

This clonotype was observed at least ten times. The rearrangement joins TRBV5-1 to TRBJ2-7, with a weak D call TRBD2 (6 bases). The V gene's germline CDR1 is SGHRS and CDR2 YFSETQ. CDR3 length: 14 amino acids. V shed 0 bases and J shed 3 bases, with 10 bases lying between them. The CDR3 protein is CASSLGRGDYEQYF. The CDR3 nucleotides read TGCGCCAGCAGCTTGGGGAGGGGAGACTACGAGCAGTACTTC.

This clonotype came up a few times. The chain recombines TRBV19 with TRBJ2-3; 8 nucleotides agree with TRBD2. This CDR3 spans 14 amino acids. Germline CDR1 reads LNHDA; CDR2 reads SQIVND (reference sequence). J was trimmed by 11 bases and V by 10 bases; bases with no gene match: 17. The CDR3 region is CATTSGGGRSGQYF. CDR3 nucleotides: TGTGCCACAACAAGCGGGGGCGGTCGGAGTGGGCAGTATTTT. The variable domain in full, completed from reference TRBV19 and TRBJ2-3, reads DGGITQSPKYLFRKEGQNVTLSCEQNLNHDAMYWYRQDPGQGLRLIYYSQIVNDFQKGDIAEGYSVSREKKESFPLTVTSAQKNPTAFYLCATTSGGGRSGQYFGPGTRLTVL.

This clonotype has only a few counts. The rearrangement joins TRBV7-9 to TRBJ1-1, with D possibly TRBD1 on 6 matching bases. Between the trimmed V and J ends, which lost 5 bases and 4 bases, there was a span of 20 bases. The CDR3 totals 16 residues. Germline CDR1 and CDR2: SEHNR and FQNEAQ (reference sequence). Here the CDR3 DNA reads TGTGCCAGCAGCCCAAGGGGGACCCGGGTTAGCACTGAAGCTTTCTTT. This gives the protein CASSPRGTRVSTEAFF.

This clonotype showed up many times. The gene calls are TRBV28 and TRBJ1-5, with D unresolved. CDR3 size: 16 residues. V shed 3 bases and J shed 4 bases, with 16 bases lying between them. Germline CDR1 MDHEN, CDR2 SYDVKM. The CDR3 region has the DNA TGTGCCAGCAGTTTGACCGCCGGTTGGATAAATCAGCCCCAGCATTTT. It is translated as CASSLTAGWINQPQHF.

The sample holds many counts of this clonotype. The rearrangement links TRBV7-3 to TRBJ1-5; the D gene is possibly TRBD1 (5 bases). Germline V gene sequence: CDR1 SGHTA, CDR2 FQGTGA. Between the trimmed V and J ends, which lost 1 base and 2 bases, there was a span of 18 bases. The CDR3 is 18 residues long. CDR3 in amino acids: CASSLKSLVGRGNQPQHF. CDR3 nucleotides: TGTGCCAGCAGCTTAAAATCGTTGGTGGGCAGGGGCAATCAGCCCCAGCATTTT.

This clonotype was seen repeatedly, ten times or more. The V and J genes are TRBV15 and TRBJ2-7; TRBD1 agrees at 11 bases. CDR3 length: 16 amino acids. J was trimmed by 5 bases and V by 1 base; bases with no gene match: 7. Germline values: CDR1 LNHNV, CDR2 YYDKDF (reference sequence). CDR3 DNA sequence: TGTGCCACCAGCAGAGGTTCGGGACAGGGGGTCGACGAGCAGTACTTC. This encodes CATSRGSGQGVDEQYF. Looking up the rest from reference TRBV15 and TRBJ2-7 gives the full variable domain: DAMVIQNPRYQVTQFGKPVTLSCSQTLNHNVMYWYQQKSSQAPKLLFHYYDKDFNNEADTPDNFQSRRPNTSFCFLDIRSPGLGDTAMYLCATSRGSGQGVDEQYFGPGTRLTVT.

This clonotype was picked up many times. The rearrangement joins TRBV5-1 to TRBJ1-1; unclear D gene. The V end lost 0 bases, the J end lost 7 bases, and 13 bases lay between the germline ends. The CDR3 has 14 residues. Germline V gene data show CDR1 as SGHRS and CDR2 as YFSETQ. CDR3 bases: TGCGCCAGCAGCTTGGAGCAGTTGCGGGGTGAAGCTTTCTTT. Protein product: CASSLEQLRGEAFF.

This chain links TRBV24-1 with TRBJ2-1; TRBD2 matches 10 bases. With 5 bases clipped from V and 4 bases from J, the junction kept 7 bases outside the gene matches. CDR1 and CDR2 (germline): KGHDR, SFDVKD. The CDR3 is 16 amino acids. DNA of the CDR3: TGTGCCACCAGTGGGGAGCGGGGGGGGGTTTACAATGAGCAGTTCTTC. Translation: CATSGERGGVYNEQFF.

This clonotype was seen at least ten times. The V and J genes are TRBV7-8 and TRBJ1-4, with D hard to call. The CDR3 covers 14 residues. Germline V lookup: CDR1 SGHVS, CDR2 FQNEAQ. V lost 5 bases and J 3 bases, leaving 10 bases between the germline ends. CDR3 nucleotide sequence: TGTGCCAGCAGCGTCGGGCTTGCTAATGAAAAACTGTTTTTT. Amino acids: CASSVGLANEKLFF.